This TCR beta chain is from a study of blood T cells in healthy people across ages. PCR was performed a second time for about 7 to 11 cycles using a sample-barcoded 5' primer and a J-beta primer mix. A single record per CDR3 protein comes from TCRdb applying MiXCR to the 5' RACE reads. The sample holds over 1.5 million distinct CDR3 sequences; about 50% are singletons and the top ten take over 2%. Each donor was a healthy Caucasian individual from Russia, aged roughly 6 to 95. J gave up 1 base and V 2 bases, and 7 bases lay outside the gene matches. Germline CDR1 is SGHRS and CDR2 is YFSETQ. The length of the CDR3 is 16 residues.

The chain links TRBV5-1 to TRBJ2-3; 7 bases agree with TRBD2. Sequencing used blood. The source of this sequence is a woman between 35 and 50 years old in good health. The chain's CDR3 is CASSFLPSGGTDTQYF. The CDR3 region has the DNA TGCGCCAGCAGCTTCCTGCCTAGCGGTGGCACAGATACGCAGTATTTT. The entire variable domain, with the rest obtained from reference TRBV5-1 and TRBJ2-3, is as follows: KAGVTQTPRYLIKTRGQQVTLSCSPISGHRSVSWYQQTPGQGLQFLFEYFSETQRNKGNFPGRFSGRQFSNSRSEMNVSTLELGDSALYLCASSFLPSGGTDTQYFGPGTRLTVL.